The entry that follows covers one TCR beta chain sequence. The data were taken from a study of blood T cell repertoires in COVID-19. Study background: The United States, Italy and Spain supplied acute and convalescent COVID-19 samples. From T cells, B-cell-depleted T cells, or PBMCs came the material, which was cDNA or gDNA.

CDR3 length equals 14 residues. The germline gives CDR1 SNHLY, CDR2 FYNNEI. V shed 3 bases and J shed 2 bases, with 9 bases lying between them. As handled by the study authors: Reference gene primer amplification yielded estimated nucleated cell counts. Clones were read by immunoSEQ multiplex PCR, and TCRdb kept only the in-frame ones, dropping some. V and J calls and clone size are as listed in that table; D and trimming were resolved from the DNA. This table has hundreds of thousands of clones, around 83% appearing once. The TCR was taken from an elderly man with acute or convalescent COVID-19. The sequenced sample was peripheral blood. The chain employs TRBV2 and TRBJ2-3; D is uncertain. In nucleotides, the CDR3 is TGTGCCAGCAGTGATAGCAGATCCACAGATACGCAGTATTTT. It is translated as CASSDSRSTDTQYF.